Presented here are 3 T cell receptor beta chains from one specimen sequenced in a study of regulatory T cells in long-lasting Graves disease. Assembly of TCR beta libraries relied on iRepertoire HTBI primers together with Arm-PCR of CDR3 regions. TCRdb re-derived calls from the multiplex PCR reads in MiXCR, one entry per CDR3 protein. The table records around 480,000 distinct CDR3 sequences, about 16% of them present only once. The time point is: newly diagnosed GD, antithyroid drugs for less than 3 months. From PBMCs, RNA was extracted and then used to make the TCR library. Separately, the same data were catalogued under a study of T cells in Graves' hyperthyroidism and ophthalmopathy.

The starting material was peripheral blood mononuclear cells (PBMCs), obtained at new diagnosis, from a patient treated with antithyroid drugs. The receptors come from a woman aged 35-60 years with Graves disease.

This clonotype was found many times. The chain combines TRBV20-1 with TRBJ2-1, with 9 bases aligning to TRBD2. The CDR3 is 14 residues long. V was pared by 0 bases and J by 4 bases, with 1 base of the junction left unmatched. Germline V CDR1 and CDR2: DFQATT, SNEGSKA (reference sequence). CDR3 nucleotides: TGCAGTGCTAGAGAGAGCGGGGGGTACAATGAGCAGTTCTTC. Its protein product is CSARESGGYNEQFF.

V and J are TRBV7-8 and TRBJ2-2; 7 nucleotides line up with TRBD2. The trim removed 6 bases at V and 4 bases at J, leaving 11 bases unmatched. Germline values: CDR1 SGHVS, CDR2 FQNEAQ. The CDR3 loop spans 16 amino acids. The CDR3 spells CASSEPERGFTGELFF. CDR3 bases: TGTGCCAGCAGTGAACCGGAGCGGGGCTTCACCGGGGAGCTGTTTTTT.

This clonotype appeared many times. The chain recombines TRBV5-6 with TRBJ2-5; D is possibly TRBD2 (6 bases). Trimming stripped 1 base from V and 7 bases from J, with 23 bases between. Per the germline V gene, CDR1 is SGHDT and CDR2 is YYEEEE. This CDR3 has 17 amino acids. Here the CDR3 DNA reads TGTGCCAGCAGCTTGCCGGTGGGGGGTAGGGAAACCGGGACCCAGTACTTC. Encoded protein: CASSLPVGGRETGTQYF.